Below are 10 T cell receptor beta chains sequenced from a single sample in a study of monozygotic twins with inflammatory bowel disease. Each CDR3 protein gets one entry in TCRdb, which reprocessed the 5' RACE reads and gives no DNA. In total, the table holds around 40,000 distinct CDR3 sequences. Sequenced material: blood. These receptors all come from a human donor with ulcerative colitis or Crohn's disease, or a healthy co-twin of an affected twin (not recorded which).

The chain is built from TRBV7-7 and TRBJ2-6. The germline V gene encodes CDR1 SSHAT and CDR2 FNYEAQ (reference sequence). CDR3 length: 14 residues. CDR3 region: CASSFLAGANVLTF.

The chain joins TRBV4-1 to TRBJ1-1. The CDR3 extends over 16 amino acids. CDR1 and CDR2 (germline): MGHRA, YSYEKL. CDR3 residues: CASSQDKGFVTTEAFF.

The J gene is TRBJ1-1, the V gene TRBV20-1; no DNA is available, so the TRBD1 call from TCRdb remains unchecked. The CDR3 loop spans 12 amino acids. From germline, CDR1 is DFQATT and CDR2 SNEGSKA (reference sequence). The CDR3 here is CRCRHGATEAFF.

CDR3 region: CSARDNSGGYYEQYF. The chain has TRBV20-1 and TRBJ2-7; TCRdb reports TRBD2, a call that lacks DNA to check it against. The CDR3 spans 15 residues. CDR1 and CDR2 from the germline V gene are DFQATT and SNEGSKA (reference sequence).

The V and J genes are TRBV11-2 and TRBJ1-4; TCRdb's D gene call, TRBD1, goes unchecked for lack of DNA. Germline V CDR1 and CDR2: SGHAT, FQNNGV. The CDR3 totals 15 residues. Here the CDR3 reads CASSLDWGSNEKLFF.

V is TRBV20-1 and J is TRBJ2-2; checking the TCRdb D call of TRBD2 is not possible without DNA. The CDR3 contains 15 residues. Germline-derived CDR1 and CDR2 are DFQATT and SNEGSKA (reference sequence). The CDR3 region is CSARMLAGGAGELFF.

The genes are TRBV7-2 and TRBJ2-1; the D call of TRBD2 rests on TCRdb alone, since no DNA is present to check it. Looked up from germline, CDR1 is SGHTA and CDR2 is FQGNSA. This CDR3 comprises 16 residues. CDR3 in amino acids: CASSLEGPSGYNEQFF.

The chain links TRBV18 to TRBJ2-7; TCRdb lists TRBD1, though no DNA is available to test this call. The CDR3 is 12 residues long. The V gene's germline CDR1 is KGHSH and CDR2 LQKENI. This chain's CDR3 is CASSLEGREQYF.

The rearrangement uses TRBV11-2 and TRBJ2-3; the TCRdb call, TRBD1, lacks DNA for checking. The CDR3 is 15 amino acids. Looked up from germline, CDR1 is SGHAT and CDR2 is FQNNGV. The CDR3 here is CASSRQLDPTDTQYF. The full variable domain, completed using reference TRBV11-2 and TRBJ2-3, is EAGVAQSPRYKIIEKRQSVAFWCNPISGHATLYWYQQILGQGPKLLIQFQNNGVVDDSQLPKDRFSAERLKGVDSTLKIQPAKLEDSAVYLCASSRQLDPTDTQYFGPGTRLTVL.

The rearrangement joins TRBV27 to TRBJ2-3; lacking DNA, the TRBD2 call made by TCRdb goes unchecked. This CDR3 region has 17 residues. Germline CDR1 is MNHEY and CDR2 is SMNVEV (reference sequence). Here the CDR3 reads CASSLYTSGDNTDTQYF.